This T cell receptor beta chain was obtained from a study of blood T cell repertoires in COVID-19. Clones were sequenced by immunoSEQ multiplex PCR, and TCRdb holds only the in-frame ones, with some missing. The repertoire includes 85,000 to 120,000 clones, around nine tenths of them detected once, and about 3% sits in the top ten. V dropped 0 bases and J dropped 5 bases, with 14 bases sitting between them. This CDR3 is built from 15 residues. Germline V gene lookup returns CDR1 SGHRS and CDR2 YFSETQ. The source is a man aged 45 to 65 with active or convalescent COVID-19. Sequencing used peripheral blood. This sequence joins TRBV5-1 and TRBJ2-5; D might be TRBD2 (5 bases). The DNA for the CDR3 is TGCGCCAGCAGCTTGGTTAGCGTCAATATGGAGACCCAGTACTTC. Translation: CASSLVSVNMETQYF.